The text below deals with one TCR beta chain. This specimen belongs to a study of control samples from healthy donors and cancer patients. Method: immunoSEQ multiplex PCR; TCRdb's copy keeps in-frame clones and lacks some. This sample has under 450,000 clones, with approximately 90% found just once. This CDR3 is built from 13 residues. V lost 11 bases, J lost 0 bases, and 12 bases lay in between. From germline, CDR1 is ENHRY and CDR2 SYGVKD. This clonotype was sampled from a man aged 40-49 years with head and neck cancer. Sequencing was carried out using PBMCs. This rearrangement joins TRBV10-3 to TRBJ2-3; either TRBD1 or TRBD2 may supply D (5 bases each). The CDR3 coding sequence is TGTGCCGTTGGGACGTCTAGCACAGATACGCAGTATTTT. This sequence encodes CAVGTSSTDTQYF.